A single sample gave rise to the 21 T cell receptor beta chains below, sequenced in a study of T cell changes during pregnancy in multiple sclerosis. Sequencing was performed with immunoSEQ multiplex PCR; in TCRdb, only in-frame clones are kept and a portion is missing. The sample contains roughly 28,000 clones, about 92% of which appear only once. The sequencing used CD8+ T cells from peripheral blood mononuclear cells, collected before pregnancy. These receptors were taken from a female donor with multiple sclerosis, enrolled in a pregnancy study.

The J gene is TRBJ1-2, the V gene TRBV7-9; no firm D call. In germline, CDR1 is SEHNR, CDR2 FQNEAQ (reference sequence). The CDR3 spans 14 residues. V gave up 5 bases and J gave up 4 bases, with 14 bases separating them. CDR3 sequence (DNA): TGTGCCAGCAGCCAAGGTGGCGGATTCTATGGCTACACCTTC. Translating gives CASSQGGGFYGYTF.

The chain is built from TRBV5-1 and TRBJ1-1; D gene unclear. This CDR3 spans 15 amino acids. V was shortened by 5 bases and J by 0 bases, with 14 bases between the two germline ends. Germline assignment: CDR1 SGHRS and CDR2 YFSETQ. The DNA of the CDR3 is TGCGCCAGCAGTCATGTGGGTGGGCTGAACACTGAAGCTTTCTTT. It is translated as CASSHVGGLNTEAFF.

The chain has TRBV19 and TRBJ2-1; 11 nucleotides agree with TRBD2. CDR1 is LNHDA, CDR2 SQIVND, per germline (reference sequence). There are 15 residues in the CDR3. The ends lost 2 bases at V and 6 bases at J; junction bases unmatched: 3. CDR3 sequence: CASSIWGTSGNEQFF. The CDR3 DNA is TGTGCCAGTAGTATATGGGGGACTAGCGGCAATGAGCAGTTCTTC.

The chain uses TRBV12-5 and TRBJ1-2, with TRBD1 matching over 7 bases. V was pared by 2 bases and J by 3 bases, with 9 bases of the junction left unmatched. Germline loops: CDR1 LGHNT, CDR2 FRNRAP. This CDR3 comprises 16 residues. CDR3 sequence: CASGLSNLGTDYGYTF. The DNA of the CDR3 is TGTGCTAGTGGTTTGTCGAACCTCGGGACAGACTATGGCTACACCTTC.

The chain has TRBV10-1 and TRBJ2-3; TRBD1 agrees at 9 bases. Germline values: CDR1 WNHNN, CDR2 SYGVQD (reference sequence). The trim removed 1 base at V and 4 bases at J, leaving 9 bases unmatched. This CDR3 has 17 residues. CDR3 protein: CASSEFTGTGLADTQYF. For the CDR3, the DNA is TGCGCCAGCAGTGAGTTTACCGGGACAGGGTTGGCAGATACGCAGTATTTT.

This chain joins TRBV9 and TRBJ2-1; D might be TRBD1 (5 bases). Germline CDR1 SGDLS, CDR2 YYNGEE. The CDR3 consists of 13 residues. V was trimmed by 0 bases and J by 4 bases, leaving 5 bases between them. The CDR3 loop reads CASSVGQYNEQFF. CDR3 coding DNA: TGTGCCAGCAGCGTAGGACAGTACAATGAGCAGTTCTTC.

The rearrangement joins TRBV6-4 to TRBJ2-3, with 8 bases that match TRBD2. Germline CDR1 and CDR2: MRHNA and SNTAGT. The CDR3 runs to 14 residues. Losses at the gene ends were 3 bases for V and 1 base for J; bases not matched to a gene: 0. CDR3 DNA: TGTGCCAGCAGTGAAGCGGGGGGCACAGATACGCAGTATTTT. It translates to CASSEAGGTDTQYF.

The V call is TRBV29-1, the J call TRBJ2-1, with D hard to call. Trimming removed 6 bases at V and 7 bases at J, with 16 bases between. Germline CDR1 reads SQVTM; CDR2 reads ANQGSEA. This CDR3 is built from 13 residues. CDR3 loop: CSVSQVKMNEQFF. The CDR3 DNA reads as TGCAGCGTCTCGCAGGTAAAAATGAATGAGCAGTTCTTC.

The rearrangement joins TRBV9 to TRBJ2-7, with 7 bases matching TRBD2. Germline-derived CDR1 and CDR2 are SGDLS and YYNGEE. The V and J ends lost 4 bases and 5 bases, in that order; junction bases with no gene match: 12. This CDR3 region has 15 residues. CDR3 nucleotides: TGTGCCAGCAGCCCGGGGGGTAGCGGCTTGCACGAGCAGTACTTC. This translates into CASSPGGSGLHEQYF.

The genes are TRBV27 and TRBJ1-5; D may be TRBD1 (5 bases). The CDR3 extends over 15 amino acids. The germline CDR1 and CDR2 sequences are MNHEY and SMNVEV (reference sequence). The V end was cut by 3 bases, the J end by 1 base, with 10 bases between. As DNA, the CDR3 is TGTGCCAGCAGTTTCTTGGGGCTGAGCAATCAGCCCCAGCATTTT. Its protein is CASSFLGLSNQPQHF.

The rearrangement links TRBV6-1 to TRBJ1-4; 8 positions agree with TRBD1. V lost 4 bases and J lost 3; bases outside the gene matches: 10. The CDR3 contains 17 residues. Germline assignment: CDR1 MNHNS and CDR2 SASEGT. The CDR3 region is CASSGGVDRVPNEKLFF. CDR3 in DNA: TGTGCCAGCAGTGGGGGGGTGGACAGGGTCCCTAATGAAAAACTGTTTTTT.

This chain links TRBV19 with TRBJ2-2; D not certain. Trimming pared 7 bases from V and 2 bases from J, leaving 17 bases between. The CDR3 is 16 amino acids. Germline CDR1 and CDR2: LNHDA and SQIVND (reference sequence). The CDR3 DNA is TGTGCCAGTATAGGAGTAGTTGGCAGCAACACCGGGGAGCTGTTTTTT. It is translated as CASIGVVGSNTGELFF. The entire variable domain, with the rest obtained from reference TRBV19 and TRBJ2-2, is as follows: DGGITQSPKYLFRKEGQNVTLSCEQNLNHDAMYWYRQDPGQGLRLIYYSQIVNDFQKGDIAEGYSVSREKKESFPLTVTSAQKNPTAFYLCASIGVVGSNTGELFFGEGSRLTVL.

The gene calls are TRBV4-1 and TRBJ1-3, with D possibly TRBD1 on 5 matching bases. Trimming removed 4 bases at V and 0 bases at J, with 10 bases between. The germline V gene encodes CDR1 MGHRA and CDR2 YSYEKL. The CDR3 sequence is 15 residues long. CDR3 in amino acids: CASSPTGSSGNTIYF. In DNA, the CDR3 is TGCGCCAGCAGCCCTACAGGTAGCTCTGGAAACACCATATATTTT.

The V gene is TRBV4-2, the J gene TRBJ2-7; maybe TRBD2 (7 bases). CDR1 and CDR2 from the germline V gene are LGHNA and YNFKEQ. V lost 4 bases, J lost 0 bases, and 16 bases lay in between. The CDR3 spans 16 residues. The CDR3 protein is CASSRRGADFSYEQYF. The DNA of the CDR3 is TGTGCCAGCAGCCGTCGGGGGGCGGACTTCTCCTACGAGCAGTACTTC.

The V and J genes are TRBV7-9 and TRBJ2-7; no clear D gene. CDR3 size: 13 residues. CDR1 and CDR2 from the germline V gene are SEHNR and FQNEAQ (reference sequence). V lost 4 bases and J lost 4, with 11 bases in between. The CDR3 sequence is CASSSFEVYEQYF. The CDR3, as DNA: TGTGCCAGCAGCTCCTTCGAGGTATACGAGCAGTACTTC. The entire variable domain, with the rest obtained from reference TRBV7-9 and TRBJ2-7, is as follows: DTGVSQNPRHKITKRGQNVTFRCDPISEHNRLYWYRQTLGQGPEFLTYFQNEAQLEKSRLLSDRFSAERPKGSFSTLEIQRTEQGDSAMYLCASSSFEVYEQYFGPGTRLTVT.

The rearrangement links TRBV27 to TRBJ2-7; the match to TRBD2 covers 11 bases. Germline CDR1 is MNHEY and CDR2 is SMNVEV (reference sequence). V lost 5 bases and J lost 3; bases outside the gene matches: 12. This CDR3 spans 17 amino acids. The CDR3 DNA follows: TGTGCCAGCAGTCCGACTCAGACTAGCGGGATTATCTACGAGCAGTACTTC. It codes for CASSPTQTSGIIYEQYF.

The CDR3 reads CASTSIAYEQYF. In DNA, the CDR3 is TGTGCCAGCACCTCTATAGCCTACGAGCAGTACTTC. The chain is built from TRBV6-5 and TRBJ2-7; D not resolved. The CDR3 is made up of 12 amino acids. Germline V gene sequence: CDR1 MNHEY, CDR2 SVGAGI. Trimming took off 7 bases at V and 2 bases at J, with 9 bases between the two ends.

This chain uses TRBV4-1 with TRBJ2-1, with TRBD1 matching 7 bases. Germline values: CDR1 MGHRA, CDR2 YSYEKL. V gave up 1 base and J gave up 0 bases; unmatched junction bases: 6. The CDR3 consists of 17 residues. The CDR3 DNA reads as TGCGCCAGCAGCCAAGCCCCCGGGACAGTCTCCTACAATGAGCAGTTCTTC. This codes for CASSQAPGTVSYNEQFF.

The chain joins TRBV4-1 to TRBJ2-3; 10 bases align to TRBD2. Germline CDR1 MGHRA, CDR2 YSYEKL. With V trimmed by 4 bases and J by 3 bases, 4 bases remained unmatched. The CDR3 contains 15 residues. The DNA for the CDR3 is TGCGCCAGCAGCCCACCGGGACTAGCGACAGATACGCAGTATTTT. Amino acids: CASSPPGLATDTQYF.

This clone showed up just a few times. V usage is TRBV7-9 and J usage is TRBJ1-2; 9 positions agree with TRBD1. Per the germline V gene, CDR1 is SEHNR and CDR2 is FQNEAQ (reference sequence). The junction had 12 bases not matched to a gene; V was cut back by 3 bases and J by 4 bases. The CDR3 covers 17 residues. The CDR3 DNA follows: TGTGCCAGCAGCTTGCCCCGGGACAGGGTTGGGGGCTATGGCTACACCTTC. Its protein product is CASSLPRDRVGGYGYTF. The full variable domain, with the rest looked up from reference TRBV7-9 and TRBJ1-2, is DTGVSQNPRHKITKRGQNVTFRCDPISEHNRLYWYRQTLGQGPEFLTYFQNEAQLEKSRLLSDRFSAERPKGSFSTLEIQRTEQGDSAMYLCASSLPRDRVGGYGYTFGSGTRLTVV.

The J gene is TRBJ1-1, the V gene TRBV27; D is perhaps TRBD1 (6 bases). This CDR3 spans 12 amino acids. V was pared by 3 bases and J by 11 bases, with 13 bases between. Looked up from germline, CDR1 is MNHEY and CDR2 is SMNVEV (reference sequence). For the CDR3, the DNA is TGTGCCAGCAGTTTGAGCTCAGGGGAGGCTTTCTTT. Its translation: CASSLSSGEAFF.